This TCR beta chain was observed in a study of blood T cell repertoires in COVID-19. About the study: Acute-phase and convalescent COVID-19 samples originated in the United States, Italy and Spain.

Recruitment covered 20 to 25 US areas and drew participants whose ages spanned roughly 18 to 90 years. TCRdb keeps only in-frame clones here, not all; method: immunoSEQ multiplex PCR. The sample has some 260,000 clones; 75% to 90% are singletons. Trimming took 2 bases from V and 3 from J, leaving 11 bases between them. The CDR3 spans 15 residues. CDR1 is SGHKS, CDR2 YYEKEE, per germline (reference sequence). The material sequenced was PBMCs or T cells enriched from blood (not recorded which). This sequence joins TRBV5-5 and TRBJ1-4; maybe TRBD1 (5 bases). This sequence originates from a woman in her twenties or thirties with acute COVID-19. The CDR3 sequence: CASSLTGDANEKLFF. CDR3 in DNA: TGTGCCAGCAGCTTAACGGGGGACGCTAATGAAAAACTGTTTTTT.